Shown below are 7 T cell receptor beta chains from a single sample sequenced in a study of PD-1 blockade in mismatch repair-deficient tumors (dated by TCRdb to the late 2010s). The library was prepared using the immunoSEQ multiplex PCR assay. TCRdb stores this immuneACCESS table with in-frame sequences only. Part of the clones is absent; in the studies checked, under half of the shortfall reflects unresolved V genes, and no reason is known for the rest. Recorded for this sample are 35,000 to 40,000 clones; about 76% of them occurred a single time. The ten largest clones represent roughly 22% of the sample. The sequences come from peripheral blood, collected 4 weeks after starting pembrolizumab. The receptor source for this set is an adult with mismatch repair-deficient cancer.

The chain combines TRBV6-5 with TRBJ2-7, with D possibly matching TRBD1 (5 bases). Germline V gene data show CDR1 as MNHEY and CDR2 as SVGAGI. The CDR3 extends over 13 amino acids. The V and J ends lost 6 bases and 4 bases respectively, with 13 bases between them. The CDR3 bases are TGTGCCAGCAGCCCTTTTCAGGGTTACGAGCAGTACTTC. It encodes CASSPFQGYEQYF.

The genes are TRBV10-3 and TRBJ2-5, with D unclear. The germline V gene encodes CDR1 ENHRY and CDR2 SYGVKD. V was cut by 2 bases and J by 5 bases, with 9 bases left in between. The length of the CDR3 is 13 residues. CDR3 residues: CAISEVGRETQYF. In DNA form, the CDR3 reads TGTGCCATCAGTGAGGTAGGAAGGGAGACCCAGTACTTC.

This clone is medium-sized by share. The V gene is TRBV27, the J gene TRBJ2-2; the D gene is possibly TRBD1 (6 bases). V was trimmed by 6 bases and J by 5 bases, leaving 10 bases between them. CDR1 is MNHEY, CDR2 SMNVEV, per germline (reference sequence). The CDR3 has 13 amino acids. The CDR3: CASSPQGTGELFF. The DNA of the CDR3 is TGTGCCAGCAGCCCACAGGGTACCGGGGAGCTGTTTTTT.

This clone has a handful of counts. This rearrangement joins TRBV6-5 to TRBJ2-2; 12 bases align to TRBD1. CDR1 and CDR2 from the germline V gene are MNHEY and SVGAGI. The CDR3 is 15 amino acids. With V trimmed by 7 bases and J by 6 bases, 6 bases remained unmatched. CDR3 sequence: CASKTGTGGAGELFF. CDR3 DNA: TGTGCCAGCAAAACCGGGACAGGGGGCGCCGGGGAGCTGTTTTTT.

This rearrangement joins TRBV30 to TRBJ1-1; D not certain. Germline CDR1 reads GTSNPN; CDR2 reads SVGIG (reference sequence). Trimming took off 0 bases at V and 5 bases at J, with 10 bases between the two ends. There are 13 residues in the CDR3. DNA for the CDR3: TGTGCCTGGAGTGTAGCCGTATATACTGAAGCTTTCTTT. Protein product: CAWSVAVYTEAFF.

This clone ranks as medium-sized (0.01 to 0.1%). The chain combines TRBV5-4 with TRBJ2-7, with no clear D. This CDR3 has 14 residues. Trimming removed 0 bases at V and 5 bases at J, with 12 bases between. Germline V lookup: CDR1 SGHNT, CDR2 YYREEE (reference sequence). This chain's CDR3 is CASSLGPAKDEQYF. CDR3 coding DNA: TGTGCCAGCAGCTTGGGACCCGCCAAGGACGAGCAGTACTTC.

The chain joins TRBV5-1 to TRBJ1-1; D may be TRBD1 (5 bases). Trimming stripped 3 bases from V and 8 bases from J, with 23 bases between. The CDR3 consists of 16 residues. Germline CDR1 reads SGHRS; CDR2 reads YFSETQ. The CDR3 sequence is CASSWSPGRDLAEAFF. The CDR3 DNA is TGCGCCAGCAGCTGGTCTCCAGGGAGAGATTTGGCGGAAGCTTTCTTT.